The 10 T cell receptor beta chains given below trace back to one sample, sequenced in a study of blood T cells in healthy people across ages (dated by TCRdb to about 2015). Library construction relied on 5' RACE. A second PCR of about 6 to 11 cycles was run with a J-beta primer mix and a sample-barcoded 5' primer. In TCRdb, the public reads were trimmed at Q25 with fastp and aligned with MiXCR, with productive beta chains retained. Each record represents a unique CDR3 protein, reported with the most common genes and DNA among its rows. Across this sample there are over 1,500,000 distinct CDR3 sequences, with 35% to 50% seen only once. More than 20% of the sample rests with the top ten. The specimen sequenced was blood. Source of these receptors: a human donor in good health.

There are many counts of this clonotype. The genes are TRBV29-1 and TRBJ2-7; maybe TRBD1 (6 bases). V dropped 1 base and J dropped 3 bases, with 10 bases sitting between them. The CDR3 consists of 13 residues. CDR1 and CDR2 from the germline V gene are SQVTM and ANQGSEA. The CDR3 nucleotides are TGCAGCGTTGAAGGAGGACAGCTCTACGAGCAGTACTTC. It yields the protein CSVEGGQLYEQYF.

This clonotype was counted only a few times. The CDR3 DNA follows: TGCGCCAGCAGCCAAGAATTAGGGGGGCTTCAGCCCCAGCATTTT. It is translated as CASSQELGGLQPQHF. The chain couples TRBV4-3 to TRBJ2-3, with a possible D match to TRBD1 (6 bases). The end of the DNA fits TRBJ1-5 better, so the J call may be wrong. CDR1 LGHNA and CDR2 YSLEER come from the germline V gene. The CDR3 spans 15 residues.

Details on this clonotype: This is likely a read error, given that the CDR3 carries no conserved phenylalanine or tryptophan at its end. The chain carries TRBV7-9 and TRBJ2-7, with D possibly being TRBD2 (5 bases). Trimming took 3 bases from V and 2 from J, leaving 8 bases between them. In germline, CDR1 is SEHNR, CDR2 FQNEAQ (reference sequence). This CDR3 is built from 13 residues. The CDR3 nucleotides read TGTGCCAGCAGCTTGGGCGGGCCCTACGAGCAGTACTCC. Protein: CASSLGGPYEQYS.

The chain employs TRBV3-1 and TRBJ2-7; D ambiguous. Trimming pared 3 bases from V and 3 bases from J, leaving 12 bases between. The CDR3 extends over 14 amino acids. The V gene's germline CDR1 is LGHDT and CDR2 YNNKEL (reference sequence). The CDR3 sequence: CASSHRKNHYEQYF. DNA for the CDR3: TGTGCCAGCAGCCACAGGAAGAATCACTACGAGCAGTACTTC.

This clonotype was counted a single time. The genes are TRBV27 and TRBJ2-5; TRBD2 is a possible D gene (5 bases). The germline CDR1 and CDR2 sequences are MNHEY and SMNVEV (reference sequence). V lost 6 bases to trimming and J lost 5 bases, with 16 bases between them. CDR3 size: 14 residues. The CDR3 spells CASSLRASRETQYF. CDR3 coding DNA: TGTGCCAGCAGCTTGAGGGCCTCGAGGGAGACCCAGTACTTC.

This chain links TRBV7-9 with TRBJ2-5; maybe TRBD1 (6 bases). The CDR3 covers 16 residues. V lost 2 bases, J lost 1 base, and 14 bases lay in between. Per germline, CDR1 SEHNR and CDR2 FQNEAQ (reference sequence). The CDR3, as DNA: TGTGCCAGCAGCTTATATGACCAGACAGGCCAAGAGACCCAGTACTTC. Its protein is CASSLYDQTGQETQYF.

Ten or more counts support this clonotype. The rearrangement joins TRBV20-1 to TRBJ2-3; TRBD2 might be the D (6 bases). With 3 bases removed from V and 5 bases from J, the gap between germline ends came to 18 bases. The germline CDR1 and CDR2 sequences are DFQATT and SNEGSKA (reference sequence). The CDR3 length is 15 residues. The CDR3 loop is CSARRAGTQGDTQYF. For the CDR3, the DNA is TGCAGTGCTAGGAGGGCGGGAACCCAGGGAGATACGCAGTATTTT.

The V call is TRBV9, the J call TRBJ2-4, with 8 bases lining up with TRBD1. The CDR3 consists of 16 residues. With V trimmed by 4 bases and J by 13 bases, 19 bases remained unmatched. Germline CDR1 and CDR2: SGDLS and YYNGEE. The CDR3 coding sequence is TGTGCCAGCAGCCCAATGGGACAGGTCTCCTACAATGAGCAGTACTTC. Translation gives CASSPMGQVSYNEQYF.

The V gene is TRBV7-2, the J gene TRBJ2-5; the match to TRBD1 covers 9 bases. The ends lost 5 bases at V and 13 bases at J; junction bases unmatched: 17. Germline lookup yields CDR1 SGHTA and CDR2 FQGNSA. The CDR3 covers 15 residues. Here the CDR3 reads CASSQHNRGLYERYF. DNA of the CDR3: TGTGCCAGCAGCCAACATAACAGGGGGCTCTACGAGCGGTACTTC.

The J gene is TRBJ2-1, the V gene TRBV6-6; D unclear. The CDR3 loop spans 11 amino acids. Germline CDR1 reads MNHNY; CDR2 reads SVGAGI (reference sequence). With 9 bases removed from V and 6 bases from J, the gap between germline ends came to 9 bases. This chain's CDR3 is CASTFGNEQFF. The CDR3 DNA sequence: TGTGCCAGTACCTTCGGCAATGAGCAGTTCTTC.